This T cell receptor (beta chain) was observed in a study of blood T cells in healthy people across ages. For every donor, a draw yielded around 10 milliliters of peripheral blood. Details on this clonotype: Its antigen is still unknown.

General observations from the study: Shifts in expanded clonotypes may have been confounded by donor CMV status, which was unknown.

The CDR3 totals 15 residues. Trimming stripped 0 bases from V and 5 bases from J, with 13 bases between. Germline CDR1 is MNHEY and CDR2 is SMNVEV (reference sequence). Primed by a sample-barcoded 5' primer and a J-beta primer mix, a second PCR proceeded for roughly 7 to 11 cycles. TCRdb used MiXCR to reprocess the 5' RACE reads, holding one entry per CDR3 protein. Among some 1,500,000 distinct CDR3 sequences listed, approximately 39% were seen once. The TCR sequence derives from a woman in her late teens or twenties in good health. The sample was blood. This chain uses TRBV27 with TRBJ1-2, with no clear D. In DNA form, the CDR3 reads TGTGCCAGCAGTTTATCGAAAGGGTCCGTTTATGGCTACACCTTC. Its translation: CASSLSKGSVYGYTF.